The 8 T cell receptor beta chains below all came from one sample that was sequenced in a study of blood T cell repertoires in COVID-19 (dated by TCRdb to 2018 to 2020). Library method: the immunoSEQ multiplex PCR assay. Sourced from immuneACCESS, this table was stored by TCRdb with only in-frame sequences that have V and J called. A share of the clones is absent; for the studies checked, an unresolved V gene accounts for under half, and the remainder has no known explanation. A total of tens of thousands of clones appear in this sample, about four fifths of them only once. The ten largest clones represent approximately 6.7% of the sample. The material sequenced was peripheral blood. Source of these receptors: a man aged 50 or older with active or convalescent COVID-19.

The chain combines TRBV27 with TRBJ1-4; 7 nucleotides line up with TRBD1. CDR1 and CDR2 from the germline V gene are MNHEY and SMNVEV (reference sequence). The CDR3 extends over 14 amino acids. The junction had 10 bases not matched to a gene; V was cut back by 7 bases and J by 8 bases. The CDR3 loop reads CASNNRGPREKLFF. The CDR3 nucleotides are TGTGCCAGCAACAACAGGGGCCCGAGGGAAAAACTGTTTTTT.

The genes are TRBV2 and TRBJ2-5; a weak D match, TRBD1 (6 bases). This CDR3 is built from 10 residues. Trimming cost V 6 bases and J 14 bases, with 13 bases left between them. The germline CDR1 and CDR2 sequences are SNHLY and FYNNEI. The CDR3 coding sequence is TGTGCCAGCAGGGTACAGGGTTCATACTTC. Protein product: CASRVQGSYF.

The V gene is TRBV3-1 (or the pseudogene TRBV3-2), the J gene TRBJ2-3; D perhaps matches TRBD2 (5 bases). Deletions cut 4 bases from V and 6 bases from J, with 14 bases between. CDR3 length: 14 residues. Germline CDR1 LGHDT, CDR2 YNNKEL (reference sequence). CDR3 region: CASSRRLGEDTQYF. The CDR3 bases are TGTGCCAGCAGCCGCAGATTGGGAGAGGATACGCAGTATTTT.

The V gene is TRBV11-2, the J gene TRBJ2-2, with D hard to call. V lost 1 base and J lost 1, with 4 bases in between. The CDR3 length is 14 residues. Germline V lookup: CDR1 SGHAT, CDR2 FQNNGV. CDR3: CASSLALNTGELFF. CDR3 nucleotides: TGTGCCAGCAGCTTAGCTTTGAACACCGGGGAGCTGTTTTTT.

This rearrangement joins TRBV19 to TRBJ1-5, with 9 bases lining up with TRBD1. After removal of 4 bases from V and 6 bases from J, the junction contained 4 bases not matched to a gene. The CDR3 spans 14 residues. CDR1 is LNHDA and CDR2 is SQIVND in the germline V gene (reference sequence). CDR3 in DNA: TGTGCCAGTAGTAGCCGACAGGGGGGTCAGCCCCAGCATTTT. Its protein product is CASSSRQGGQPQHF.

This sequence joins TRBV19 and TRBJ1-1; a weak D match, TRBD1 (6 bases). The V gene's germline CDR1 is LNHDA and CDR2 SQIVND (reference sequence). Trimming took 3 bases from V and 5 from J, leaving 10 bases between them. The CDR3 is 13 amino acids. The CDR3 region is CASSIDRFTEAFF. CDR3 DNA sequence: TGTGCCAGTAGTATTGACAGGTTTACTGAAGCTTTCTTT.

The chain links TRBV27 to TRBJ2-3, with TRBD2 matching over 12 bases. V dropped 8 bases and J dropped 7; count of bases not matched to a gene: 10. Germline V gives CDR1 MNHEY, CDR2 SMNVEV (reference sequence). The CDR3 consists of 15 residues. Here the CDR3 reads CASRASGGAGHTQYF. CDR3 DNA sequence: TGTGCCAGCCGGGCTAGCGGGGGGGCGGGTCATACGCAGTATTTT.

The chain employs TRBV6-1 and TRBJ1-6, with D possibly matching TRBD1 (6 bases). Germline V CDR1 and CDR2: MNHNS, SASEGT. The CDR3 length is 13 residues. V lost 6 bases and J lost 16, with 19 bases in between. The CDR3 reads CASSSQGRESLHF. The DNA of the CDR3 is TGTGCCAGCAGCTCACAGGGCCGCGAGTCACTCCACTTT.